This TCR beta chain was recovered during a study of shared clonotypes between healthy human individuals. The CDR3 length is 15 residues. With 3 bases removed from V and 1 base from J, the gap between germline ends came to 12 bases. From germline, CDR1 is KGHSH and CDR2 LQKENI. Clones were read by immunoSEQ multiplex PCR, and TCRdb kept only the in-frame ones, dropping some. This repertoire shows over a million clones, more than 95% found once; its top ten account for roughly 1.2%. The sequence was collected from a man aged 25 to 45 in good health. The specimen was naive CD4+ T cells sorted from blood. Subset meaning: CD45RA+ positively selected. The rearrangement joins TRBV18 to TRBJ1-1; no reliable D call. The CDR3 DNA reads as TGTGCCAGCTCACCGGTCTGGGGAGCGAACACTGAAGCTTTCTTT. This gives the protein CASSPVWGANTEAFF.